Listed here are 14 T cell receptor beta chains from one sample, sequenced in a study of blood T cell repertoires in COVID-19. This table comes from immunoSEQ multiplex PCR, and its TCRdb copy is limited to in-frame clones, with some not included. The table has some 300,000 clones, approximately 90% seen once. Sample: peripheral blood. The receptors were sampled from a woman aged 45-59 years with COVID-19, enrolled during active disease.

The chain links TRBV19 to TRBJ2-1; 12 nucleotides match TRBD2. Germline lookup yields CDR1 LNHDA and CDR2 SQIVND (reference sequence). The CDR3 length is 15 residues. The V gene end was trimmed by 3 bases and the J gene end by 8 bases; junction bases not matched to a gene: 5. The CDR3 bases are TGTGCCAGTAGTATTGTGGGACTAGCGGGTGATGAGCAGTTCTTC. Encoded protein: CASSIVGLAGDEQFF.

The rearrangement uses TRBV11-3 and TRBJ1-6, with a possible D match to TRBD1 (5 bases). The germline V and J ends were trimmed by 4 bases and 6 bases, with 10 bases remaining between them. Germline-derived CDR1 and CDR2 are SGHNT and YENEEA. The CDR3 is 14 amino acids. CDR3 nucleotide sequence: TGTGCCAGCAGCTCCTCAGGGTCTAATTCACCCCTCCACTTT. It specifies CASSSSGSNSPLHF.

The CDR3 DNA follows: TGTGCCAGCAGGAGGGGACAGGGGGTTCTGCCCCAGCATTTT. Its translation is CASRRGQGVLPQHF. This rearrangement joins TRBV6-5 to TRBJ1-5, with 11 bases lining up with TRBD1. The CDR3 length is 14 residues. CDR1 and CDR2 (germline): MNHEY, SVGAGI. V shed 6 bases and J 9 bases; nucleotides not matched to a gene: 7.

This clone was seen just once. The V gene is TRBV7-6, the J gene TRBJ1-4; possibly TRBD1 for D (6 bases). Germline V gene data show CDR1 as SGHVS and CDR2 as FNYEAQ. The CDR3 runs 14 residues. V lost 2 bases and J lost 11, with 15 bases in between. In DNA, the CDR3 is TGTGCCAGCAGCTTATCGGCAGGGGCTACGAAACTGTTTTTT. Protein: CASSLSAGATKLFF.

The V call is TRBV21-1, the J call TRBJ1-2; the D call in the table, TRBD1, was not verified against the DNA. TRBV21-1 is recorded as a pseudogene. CDR3 length: 17 residues. This CDR3 reads CASSKWGGTGTFYGYTF. CDR3 in DNA: TGTGCCAGCAGCAAGTGGGGTGGGACAGGGACCTTTTATGGCTACACCTTC.

The chain couples TRBV24-1 to TRBJ2-1; no firm D call. Looked up from germline, CDR1 is KGHDR and CDR2 is SFDVKD. There are 16 residues in the CDR3. Trimming left V 3 bases short and J 7 bases short, with 18 bases between. The CDR3 loop is CATSDGGWFRANEQFF. Written as DNA, the CDR3 is TGTGCCACCAGTGATGGCGGTTGGTTTCGCGCAAATGAGCAGTTCTTC.

The CDR3 region is CASSYSDDYWDTQYF. In DNA form, the CDR3 reads TGTGCCAGCAGTTACTCGGATGACTACTGGGATACGCAGTATTTT. The V gene is TRBV6-2 or TRBV6-3, the J gene TRBJ2-3; possibly TRBD2 for D (5 bases). The CDR3 sequence is 15 residues long. Trimming removed 0 bases from V and 6 bases from J, with 13 bases in between. Germline CDR1 is MNHEY and CDR2 is SVGEGT.

The chain is built from TRBV6-2 or TRBV6-3 and TRBJ2-7; unclear D gene. This CDR3 contains 11 residues. Germline values: CDR1 MNHEY, CDR2 SVGEGT. The V and J ends lost 5 bases and 2 bases respectively, with 4 bases between them. The CDR3 region has the DNA TGTGCCAGCAGTCACACCTACGAGCAGTACTTC. This translates into CASSHTYEQYF.

This rearrangement joins TRBV10-1 to TRBJ2-7, with a possible D match to TRBD1 (6 bases). Trimming shortened V by 8 bases and J by 2 bases, and 7 bases separated the two germline ends. The CDR3 length is 11 residues. CDR1 is WNHNN, CDR2 SYGVQD, per germline (reference sequence). The CDR3 nucleotides are TGCGCCAGCCGGGACACCTACGAGCAGTACTTC. This gives the protein CASRDTYEQYF.

This clone was recorded only once. This sequence joins TRBV27 and TRBJ2-7; the D gene is possibly TRBD2 (7 bases). The CDR3 contains 13 residues. The V end lost 3 bases, the J end lost 5 bases, and 11 bases lay between the germline ends. Germline V gene lookup returns CDR1 MNHEY and CDR2 SMNVEV (reference sequence). The CDR3 loop is CASSFRGGNEQYF. The CDR3 DNA follows: TGTGCCAGCAGTTTTAGGGGGGGTAACGAGCAGTACTTC.

The gene calls are TRBV4-1 and TRBJ2-3, with 8 nucleotides matching TRBD2. The CDR3 spans 16 residues. Germline V gives CDR1 MGHRA, CDR2 YSYEKL. V was clipped by 4 bases and J by 0 bases; unmatched bases: 6. The CDR3 region has the DNA TGCGCCAGCAGCCCTCAGCGGGAGTGGAGCACAGATACGCAGTATTTT. Its protein is CASSPQREWSTDTQYF.

This rearrangement joins TRBV5-1 to TRBJ2-5, with 7 bases fitting TRBD2. The junction had 7 bases not matched to a gene; V was cut back by 4 bases and J by 4 bases. Germline V gene lookup returns CDR1 SGHRS and CDR2 YFSETQ. The CDR3 is 14 amino acids. CDR3 amino acids: CASSGDPGGETQYF. CDR3 nucleotide sequence: TGCGCCAGCAGCGGGGACCCGGGAGGAGAGACCCAGTACTTC.

The chain recombines TRBV29-1 with TRBJ1-5; tentative D call: TRBD1 (5 bases). Germline values: CDR1 SQVTM, CDR2 ANQGSEA. Deletions cut 5 bases from V and 3 bases from J, with 11 bases between. This CDR3 is 13 amino acids long. The CDR3 nucleotides are TGCAGCGTTTGGGAGGGGTTCAATCAGCCCCAGCATTTT. Its protein is CSVWEGFNQPQHF. Drawing the rest from reference TRBV29-1 and TRBJ1-5, the complete variable domain is SAVISQKPSRDICQRGTSLTIQCQVDSQVTMMFWYRQQPGQSLTLIATANQGSEATYESGFVIDKFPISRPNLTFSTLTVSNMSPEDSSIYLCSVWEGFNQPQHFGDGTRLSIL.

This clone has a single count. V usage is TRBV18 and J usage is TRBJ2-3, with 7 positions matching TRBD2. CDR3 length equals 16 residues. V lost 3 bases and J lost 0; bases outside the gene matches: 6. Germline CDR1 KGHSH, CDR2 LQKENI. CDR3 in amino acids: CASSPLSGRSTDTQYF. In DNA, the CDR3 is TGTGCCAGCTCACCGCTTAGCGGGCGAAGCACAGATACGCAGTATTTT.